The subject of this entry is one T cell receptor beta chain. Its target is not known. The data belong to a study of OX40 agonist ivuxolimab in advanced cancers. At the level of the study: The patients received ivuxolimab by intravenous route every 2 weeks at 0.01 to 10 mg/kg.

Trimming removed 2 bases at V and 6 bases at J, with 15 bases between. The CDR3 contains 15 residues. If patients had autoimmune disease history or systemic immunosuppression, they were excluded. General study points: Clonal expansion from baseline to week 6 occurred in both CD4+ and CD8+ T cells.

Sequencing used immunoSEQ multiplex PCR; TCRdb keeps in-frame clones, though not all of them. The repertoire holds roughly 80,000 clones, about 86% seen once, with approximately 1.9% in the top ten. The sample here was CD4+ or CD8+ T cells sorted from blood, taken in a trial of the OX40 agonist ivuxolimab. J is TRBJ1-5 and V is TRBV5-3; D perhaps matches TRBD1 (5 bases). TRBV5-3 is placed among ORFs of uncertain function. This clonotype originated in an adult with an advanced solid tumor such as melanoma, head and neck, liver or kidney cancer. The CDR3 region has the DNA TGTGCCAGAAGCTTCCGGGACGCTTTCAGTCAGCCCCAGCATTTT. Translated, it gives CARSFRDAFSQPQHF.